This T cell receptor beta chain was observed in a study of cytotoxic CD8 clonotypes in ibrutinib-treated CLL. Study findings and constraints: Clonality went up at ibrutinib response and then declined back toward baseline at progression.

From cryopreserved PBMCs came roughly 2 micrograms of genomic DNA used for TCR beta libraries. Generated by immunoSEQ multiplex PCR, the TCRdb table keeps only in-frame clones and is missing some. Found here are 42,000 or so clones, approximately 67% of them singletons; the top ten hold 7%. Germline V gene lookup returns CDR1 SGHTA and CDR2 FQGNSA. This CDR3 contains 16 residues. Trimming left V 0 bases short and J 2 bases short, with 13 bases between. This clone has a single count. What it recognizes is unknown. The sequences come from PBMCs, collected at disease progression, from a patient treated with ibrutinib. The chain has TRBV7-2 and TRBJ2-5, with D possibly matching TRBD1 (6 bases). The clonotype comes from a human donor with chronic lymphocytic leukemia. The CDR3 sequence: CASSLAAWTAQETQYF. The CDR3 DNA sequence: TGTGCCAGCAGCTTAGCCGCCTGGACAGCTCAAGAGACCCAGTACTTC.